Listed below are T cell receptor beta chains from one sample, sequenced in a study of Ad26.COV2.S vaccination and SARS-CoV-2 variants. TCRdb's copy holds only in-frame clones and misses some; the assay was immunoSEQ multiplex PCR. Here the sample spans approximately 410,000 clones, 88% being singletons. Source: peripheral blood, taken in a trial of Ad26.COV2.S vaccine versus placebo. The receptors come from a person aged 18-60 years who received the Ad26.COV2.S COVID-19 vaccine or a placebo. Each CDR3 is given with its conserved first and last residue. The order of the fields is J gene, V gene, CDR3 protein.

TRBJ2-1 TRBV5-1 CASRTGTGYNEQFF
TRBJ1-3 TRBV5-1 CASSKDISSGNTIYF
TRBJ2-5 TRBV6-6 CASGYTQQVQETQYF
TRBJ1-6 TRBV10-3 CAISGTGGSPLHF
TRBJ1-4 TRBV6-1 CASSEVGGQINEKLFF
TRBJ1-5 TRBV29-1 CSVEGGAGQPQHF
TRBJ2-7 TRBV3-1/TRBV3-2 CASSQGLAGGRYEQYF
TRBJ1-1 TRBV5-1 CASSSDRSTMNTEAFF
TRBJ1-1 TRBV21-1 CASSGPGRENTEAFF
TRBJ2-1 TRBV9 CASSSRAGGLYNEQFF
TRBJ2-7 TRBV5-4 CASSLQGETYEQYF
TRBJ2-3 TRBV6-5 CASSLPMADTQYF
TRBJ2-3 TRBV9 CASTTEGARTDTQYF
TRBJ2-7 TRBV9 CASSLREGLGGEQYF
TRBJ1-2 TRBV3-1/TRBV3-2 CASSQEGQGAGGYTF
TRBJ1-4 TRBV5-1 CASSLSWTGNEKLFF
TRBJ2-2 TRBV5-4 CASSLDGGSGELFF
TRBJ2-5 TRBV11-2 CASSYGLYQETQYF
TRBJ2-3 TRBV9 CASSSIDTQYF
TRBJ2-7 TRBV28 CASSLMGPYEQYF
TRBJ1-2 TRBV11-2 CASSLGSRRGKSYGYTF
TRBJ2-5 TRBV28 CASRTPTSGGLETQYF
TRBJ1-1 TRBV19 CASSLPDPGGTEAFF
TRBJ2-7 TRBV19 CASSSPSRTGTSYEQYF
TRBJ2-5 TRBV20-1 CSASHRGYQETQYF
TRBJ1-1 TRBV29-1 CSVEDWDRGDTEAFF
TRBJ2-5 TRBV4-3 CASSQDLAGETQYF
TRBJ2-2 TRBV4-1 CASSRQARDSNTGELFF
TRBJ1-1 TRBV6-5 CASSYSSQGRAEAFF